These 15 T cell receptor beta chains share one sample of origin, sequenced in a study of cytomegalovirus exposure and HLA in healthy donors. Only in-frame clones appear in the TCRdb table, and some are missing; sequencing was by immunoSEQ multiplex PCR. The table has some 70,000 clones, 96% seen once. Input material: PBMCs. These receptors originate from a man in his late teens or twenties in good health and CMV-seronegative.

This clone was detected once. The same CDR3 also results from other DNA sequences found in this sample. The gene calls are TRBV10-1 and TRBJ2-7, with TRBD2 matching 11 bases. Germline V gene sequence: CDR1 WNHNN, CDR2 SYGVQD (reference sequence). Losses at the gene ends were 8 bases for V and 2 bases for J; bases not matched to a gene: 8. The CDR3 is 15 residues long. CDR3 sequence reads: CASRAGTSGPYEQYF. The CDR3 DNA reads as TGCGCCAGCCGTGCGGGGACTAGCGGCCCCTACGAGCAGTACTTC.

This clone has only one observation. J is TRBJ2-5 and V is TRBV28; the match to TRBD1 covers 7 bases. The J call may be faulty, since TRBJ2-7 better matches the DNA end. In germline, CDR1 is MDHEN, CDR2 SYDVKM. There are 14 residues in the CDR3. The chain's CDR3 is CASSPVTGWVEQYF. In nucleotides, the CDR3 is TGTGCCAGCAGTCCAGTGACAGGGTGGGTCGAGCAGTACTTC.

This chain links TRBV7-9 with TRBJ2-3; 8 bases match TRBD1. The germline V gene has CDR1 SEHNR and CDR2 FQNEAQ (reference sequence). J gave up 3 bases and V 5 bases, and 7 bases lay outside the gene matches. The CDR3 is 15 residues long. This chain's CDR3 is CASSRTGQDTDTQYF. Here the CDR3 DNA reads TGTGCCAGCAGCCGCACGGGACAGGATACAGATACGCAGTATTTT. Full variable domain (rest looked up from reference TRBV7-9 and TRBJ2-3): DTGVSQNPRHKITKRGQNVTFRCDPISEHNRLYWYRQTLGQGPEFLTYFQNEAQLEKSRLLSDRFSAERPKGSFSTLEIQRTEQGDSAMYLCASSRTGQDTDTQYFGPGTRLTVL.

The chain is built from TRBV19 and TRBJ2-1, with 7 bases matching TRBD2. V trimming: 4 bases; J trimming: 6 bases; junction bases outside the gene matches: 3. The CDR3 totals 13 residues. Germline values: CDR1 LNHDA, CDR2 SQIVND (reference sequence). The CDR3 region is CASSSGSRNEQFF. DNA for the CDR3: TGTGCCAGTAGTAGCGGGAGCCGCAATGAGCAGTTCTTC.

This clone was seen once. This chain uses TRBV27 with TRBJ1-4; D gene uncertain. Between the trimmed V and J ends, which lost 6 bases and 6 bases, there was a span of 8 bases. Per the germline V gene, CDR1 is MNHEY and CDR2 is SMNVEV (reference sequence). This CDR3 contains 12 residues. The CDR3 nucleotides are TGTGCCAGCAGGGGGAGGGATGAAAAACTGTTTTTT. Protein: CASRGRDEKLFF.

This clone appeared a single time. The chain couples TRBV6-5 to TRBJ2-7; D is uncertain. This CDR3 has 13 residues. Trimming cost V 2 bases and J 1 base, with 6 bases left between them. Germline lookup yields CDR1 MNHEY and CDR2 SVGAGI. The CDR3 DNA follows: TGTGCCAGCAGTTACCATACTTCCTACGAGCAGTACTTC. Protein product: CASSYHTSYEQYF.

The rearrangement links TRBV11-3 to TRBJ2-7; 7 nucleotides agree with TRBD1. CDR3 size: 14 residues. J gave up 0 bases and V 8 bases, and 7 bases lay outside the gene matches. Germline assignment: CDR1 SGHNT and CDR2 YENEEA. In DNA form, the CDR3 reads TGTGCCAGCGGGGACAGTTTTTCCTCCTACGAGCAGTACTTC. Its protein product is CASGDSFSSYEQYF.

This chain connects TRBV10-3 to TRBJ2-6; 8 positions agree with TRBD1. With V trimmed by 4 bases and J by 0 bases, 8 bases remained unmatched. The CDR3 spans 18 residues. Per germline, CDR1 ENHRY and CDR2 SYGVKD. DNA for the CDR3: TGTGCCATCAGTGTTGAGGGCAGGGGGCTCTCTGGGGCCAACGTCCTGACTTTC. This encodes CAISVEGRGLSGANVLTF.

The chain links TRBV5-4 to TRBJ1-3; 12 positions match TRBD1. V trimming: 3 bases; J trimming: 1 base; junction bases outside the gene matches: 5. Germline V gene sequence: CDR1 SGHNT, CDR2 YYREEE (reference sequence). The CDR3 totals 17 residues. CDR3 in DNA: TGTGCCAGCAGCTCCGGGACAGGGGGCTTGTCTGGAAACACCATATATTTT. This encodes CASSSGTGGLSGNTIYF.

The chain employs TRBV27 and TRBJ2-1, with a tentative D call TRBD1 (5 bases). Per the germline V gene, CDR1 is MNHEY and CDR2 is SMNVEV (reference sequence). The CDR3 contains 11 residues. V lost 7 bases and J lost 15, with 16 bases in between. CDR3 protein: CASKGAGSLFF. DNA for the CDR3: TGTGCCAGCAAAGGGGCCGGGTCATTGTTCTTC.

This chain uses TRBV19 with TRBJ1-5, with 7 bases identical to TRBD1. This CDR3 spans 17 amino acids. The ends lost 1 base at V and 2 bases at J; junction bases unmatched: 8. Germline CDR1 and CDR2: LNHDA and SQIVND (reference sequence). CDR3 amino acids: CASSIVWAGGGNQPQHF. CDR3 bases: TGTGCCAGTAGTATAGTTTGGGCAGGGGGTGGCAATCAGCCCCAGCATTTT. The complete variable domain, with remaining parts taken from reference TRBV19 and TRBJ1-5, reads DGGITQSPKYLFRKEGQNVTLSCEQNLNHDAMYWYRQDPGQGLRLIYYSQIVNDFQKGDIAEGYSVSREKKESFPLTVTSAQKNPTAFYLCASSIVWAGGGNQPQHFGDGTRLSIL.

The J gene is TRBJ2-1, the V gene TRBV29-1; TRBD2 agrees at 9 bases. Germline CDR1 is SQVTM and CDR2 is ANQGSEA. V was clipped by 1 base and J by 7 bases; unmatched bases: 8. This CDR3 comprises 15 residues. The CDR3 region has the DNA TGCAGCGTTGAAGCGACTAGCGGTAGGGTTAATGAGCAGTTCTTC. It specifies CSVEATSGRVNEQFF.

The genes are TRBV30 and TRBJ2-3; 8 bases map to TRBD2. The CDR3 contains 14 residues. The germline gives CDR1 GTSNPN, CDR2 SVGIG (reference sequence). After removal of 0 bases from V and 4 bases from J, the junction contained 3 bases not matched to a gene. This CDR3 reads CAWSVPGLADTQYF. The CDR3 DNA follows: TGTGCCTGGAGTGTACCGGGACTAGCAGATACGCAGTATTTT.

This rearrangement joins TRBV11-3 to TRBJ2-1; perhaps TRBD1 as D (6 bases). Germline V gives CDR1 SGHNT, CDR2 YENEEA. The V and J ends lost 1 base and 6 bases respectively, with 19 bases between them. This CDR3 spans 17 amino acids. CDR3 protein: CASSLGLVQGRSNEQFF. DNA for the CDR3: TGTGCCAGCAGCTTAGGACTCGTACAGGGTAGGTCCAATGAGCAGTTCTTC.

This chain uses TRBV5-8 with TRBJ1-2; D unclear. Germline values: CDR1 SGHTS, CDR2 YDEGEE. The CDR3 length is 12 residues. V was shortened by 4 bases and J by 4 bases, with 8 bases between the two germline ends. CDR3 amino acids: CASSATGYGYTF. CDR3 DNA: TGTGCCAGCAGCGCGACGGGCTATGGCTACACCTTC.